This record concerns one T cell receptor (beta chain) sequence. Its target is not known. The data stem from a study of cytomegalovirus exposure and HLA in healthy donors. Study-wide context: Samples from HLA-typed donors yielded 65 million to 85 million unique TCRs in an early data release. The study, taken as a whole, reports: HLA allele associations emerged for about 16,000 TCR beta sequences in a later analysis, at 0.05 false discovery rate. Later work found that TCR association rates differed between HLA loci; DRB1 had the most and HLA-C the fewest.

In germline, CDR1 is SGHTA, CDR2 FQGNSA. V was clipped by 5 bases and J by 0 bases; unmatched bases: 3. The CDR3 covers 15 residues. While unrecorded immune exposures were likely, the donors were nominally healthy when sampled. PCR was performed using 60 Vbeta and 13 Jbeta primers. Sequenced by immunoSEQ multiplex PCR; TCRdb stores in-frame clones only, minus some. The table lists approximately 170,000 clones, around 77% of them singletons, with about 2.1% in the top ten. This sequence joins TRBV7-2 and TRBJ1-5; the match to TRBD1 covers 8 bases. The receptor was derived from a woman aged 25-40 years in good health and CMV-seropositive. Input material: PBMCs. CDR3 loop: CASSRQGHSNQPQHF. The CDR3 DNA is TGTGCCAGCAGCCGACAGGGGCATAGCAATCAGCCCCAGCATTTT.